This TCR beta chain appears in the sequencing data of a study of response to subunit inactivated influenza vaccine. V lost 7 bases and J lost 5; bases outside the gene matches: 7. Germline V gene data show CDR1 as SQVTM and CDR2 as ANQGSEA. The CDR3 totals 13 residues. Details on this clonotype: Its antigen remains unknown.

Broader study findings: Each seasonal flu vaccination may recruit only limited new T cells, authors suggested.

MiXCR, applied by TCRdb to the RT-PCR reads, yields one record per CDR3 protein. This table holds hundreds of thousands of distinct CDR3 sequences, 15% to 17% found once. The chain combines TRBV29-1 with TRBJ2-5, with TRBD1 matching 10 bases. The TCR comes from a man aged 45-65 years who received an inactivated influenza vaccine. The input for sequencing was PBMCs from blood, taken 11 to 12 days after vaccination. The CDR3 DNA sequence: TGCAGCGCGGGACAGGGGATGGTGGAGACCCAGTACTTC. Translated: CSAGQGMVETQYF.